The 18 T cell receptor beta chains below all came from one sample that was sequenced in a study of blood T cell repertoires in COVID-19. The table came from immunoSEQ multiplex PCR; TCRdb's copy has only in-frame clones and leaves some out. Of more than 250,000 clones in the sample, around 90% are singletons; the top ten hold 1%. The specimen sequenced was peripheral blood. These receptors were obtained from a man aged 50-60 years with active or convalescent COVID-19.

J is TRBJ2-3 and V is TRBV5-1, with 9 nucleotides matching TRBD2. This CDR3 spans 15 amino acids. The V and J ends lost 4 bases and 2 bases, in that order; junction bases with no gene match: 5. Germline values: CDR1 SGHRS, CDR2 YFSETQ. CDR3 in amino acids: CASSTLAGDTDTQYF. Here the CDR3 DNA reads TGCGCCAGCAGCACATTAGCGGGAGACACAGATACGCAGTATTTT.

The gene calls are TRBV6-6 and TRBJ2-7; D is unclear. This CDR3 is 12 amino acids long. CDR1 is MNHNY and CDR2 is SVGAGI in the germline V gene (reference sequence). V was pared by 3 bases and J by 2 bases, with 5 bases between. The CDR3 is CASSYSPYEQYF. The CDR3 DNA reads as TGTGCCAGCAGTTATAGTCCCTACGAGCAGTACTTC.

The chain links TRBV19 to TRBJ1-1; 7 nucleotides align to TRBD1. With V trimmed by 5 bases and J by 4 bases, 7 bases remained unmatched. Germline CDR1 reads LNHDA; CDR2 reads SQIVND (reference sequence). The CDR3 runs 14 residues. The CDR3 sequence: CASSPRGDSTEAFF. The CDR3 nucleotides read TGTGCCAGTAGTCCCAGGGGGGATAGCACTGAAGCTTTCTTT.

A remark on this clone: At the DNA level, this CDR3 is encoded by other sequences in the same sample as well. The chain uses TRBV19 and TRBJ1-2; TRBD1 matches at 7 bases. This CDR3 region has 14 residues. Trimming cost V 6 bases and J 4 bases; bases outside gene matches: 8. Germline assignment: CDR1 LNHDA and CDR2 SQIVND (reference sequence). CDR3 amino acids: CASSRQGSSYGYTF. The CDR3 DNA reads TGTGCCAGTAGCCGACAGGGTTCATCCTATGGCTACACCTTC. The full variable domain, completed using reference TRBV19 and TRBJ1-2, is DGGITQSPKYLFRKEGQNVTLSCEQNLNHDAMYWYRQDPGQGLRLIYYSQIVNDFQKGDIAEGYSVSREKKESFPLTVTSAQKNPTAFYLCASSRQGSSYGYTFGSGTRLTVV.

CDR3 sequence: CSVATPGNTIYF. CDR3 nucleotides: TGCAGCGTTGCTACTCCGGGAAACACCATATATTTT. The V call is TRBV29-1, the J call TRBJ1-3; D is unresolved. The CDR3 runs to 12 residues. Germline lookup yields CDR1 SQVTM and CDR2 ANQGSEA. The V end was cut by 4 bases, the J end by 4 bases, with 8 bases between.

A single count supports this clone. The chain carries TRBV27 and TRBJ1-6; 8 nucleotides align to TRBD1. The CDR3 totals 18 residues. CDR1 is MNHEY and CDR2 is SMNVEV in the germline V gene (reference sequence). Trimming took 4 bases from V and 7 from J; bases not matched to a gene: 15. DNA for the CDR3: TGTGCCAGCAGTTCCCGACCACCCGACAGGGGAGGGAATTCACCCCTCCACTTT. Its protein product is CASSSRPPDRGGNSPLHF.

The rearrangement links TRBV2 to TRBJ1-1; 7 nucleotides align to TRBD1. With V trimmed by 8 bases and J by 0 bases, 3 bases remained unmatched. The CDR3 extends over 13 amino acids. CDR1 is SNHLY, CDR2 FYNNEI, per germline. The CDR3 DNA reads as TGTGCCAGCTTCAGGGGGATGAACACTGAAGCTTTCTTT. Protein product: CASFRGMNTEAFF. The full variable domain, rest sourced from reference TRBV2 and TRBJ1-1, is EPEVTQTPSHQVTQMGQEVILRCVPISNHLYFYWYRQILGQKVEFLVSFYNNEISEKSEIFDDQFSVERPDGSNFTLKIRSTKLEDSAMYFCASFRGMNTEAFFGQGTRLTVV.

The genes are TRBV7-3 and TRBJ2-3, with D possibly TRBD2 on 7 matching bases. CDR3 length: 14 amino acids. Germline values: CDR1 SGHTA, CDR2 FQGTGA. Trimming removed 4 bases at V and 6 bases at J, with 14 bases between. The CDR3 reads CASSSEGGPDTQYF. DNA of the CDR3: TGTGCCAGCAGCTCAGAGGGGGGGCCGGATACGCAGTATTTT.

In this sample, this clone turned up a few times. CDR3 nucleotide sequence: TGTGCCAGCAGGGGGGCAGTCTCCTACGAGCAGTACTTC. The encoded protein is CASRGAVSYEQYF. This chain uses TRBV11-2 with TRBJ2-7, with D perhaps matching TRBD1 (6 bases). Germline-derived CDR1 and CDR2 are SGHAT and FQNNGV. V shed 6 bases and J shed 0 bases, with 9 bases lying between them. The CDR3 consists of 13 residues.

V and J are TRBV10-3 and TRBJ2-7; no firm D call. CDR1 is ENHRY, CDR2 SYGVKD, per germline. Trimming took 1 base from V and 5 from J, leaving 3 bases between them. The CDR3 has 11 amino acids. The CDR3 is CAISEFNEQYF. CDR3 DNA sequence: TGTGCCATCAGTGAGTTCAACGAGCAGTACTTC.

This chain links TRBV5-1 with TRBJ2-5; TRBD2 matches at 12 bases. CDR1 SGHRS and CDR2 YFSETQ come from the germline V gene. The CDR3 spans 17 residues. V lost 4 bases, J lost 2 bases, and 9 bases stayed unmatched. The CDR3 DNA sequence: TGCGCCAGCAGCCGTCCGACTAGCGGGAGTGGGCAAGAGACCCAGTACTTC. Its translation is CASSRPTSGSGQETQYF.

This clone has just one count. This sequence joins TRBV7-9 and TRBJ2-1; TRBD1 might be the D (5 bases). Germline CDR1 is SEHNR and CDR2 is FQNEAQ (reference sequence). The CDR3 is made up of 14 amino acids. The ends were cut back, 4 bases at V and 4 bases at J, with 11 bases in the middle. CDR3: CASSSYTGYNEQFF. The DNA of the CDR3 is TGTGCCAGCAGCTCATACACAGGTTACAATGAGCAGTTCTTC.

The genes are TRBV7-3 and TRBJ2-2; TRBD1 matches at 10 bases. This CDR3 comprises 15 residues. The germline V gene has CDR1 SGHTA and CDR2 FQGTGA. After removal of 4 bases from V and 6 bases from J, the junction contained 5 bases not matched to a gene. CDR3 loop: CASSSSGTGAGELFF. In DNA, the CDR3 is TGTGCCAGCAGCTCCTCCGGGACAGGGGCCGGGGAGCTGTTTTTT.

The chain is built from TRBV5-8 and TRBJ2-3; weak D call: TRBD2 (6 bases). Germline CDR1 is SGHTS and CDR2 is YDEGEE. CDR3 size: 14 residues. V was trimmed by 2 bases and J by 6 bases, leaving 13 bases between them. The CDR3 DNA sequence: TGTGCCAGCAGCTTAGGAGGGGTCCTTGATACGCAGTATTTT. Translated, it gives CASSLGGVLDTQYF.

The gene calls are TRBV4-1 and TRBJ1-1, with TRBD1 matching over 7 bases. Trimming removed 4 bases from V and 7 bases from J; junction bases left unmatched: 6. This CDR3 has 13 amino acids. Germline V gene data show CDR1 as MGHRA and CDR2 as YSYEKL. The CDR3 region is CASSLHQGGEAFF. Written as DNA, the CDR3 is TGCGCCAGCAGCCTTCACCAGGGGGGTGAAGCTTTCTTT.

The rearrangement uses TRBV6-5 and TRBJ1-1, with 9 bases lining up with TRBD1. CDR3 length: 15 amino acids. CDR1 and CDR2 from the germline V gene are MNHEY and SVGAGI. V was pared by 6 bases and J by 0 bases, with 5 bases of the junction left unmatched. CDR3 DNA sequence: TGTGCCAGCAGGAGGGACAGGGCGATGAACACTGAAGCTTTCTTT. It is translated as CASRRDRAMNTEAFF.

V usage is TRBV19 and J usage is TRBJ2-7; D is perhaps TRBD1 (5 bases). Trimming took 6 bases from V and 6 from J, leaving 9 bases between them. This CDR3 has 11 amino acids. In germline, CDR1 is LNHDA, CDR2 SQIVND (reference sequence). The CDR3 coding sequence is TGTGCCAGTAGCCTCGACAGCGAGCAGTACTTC. This encodes CASSLDSEQYF.

Turning to this clone: The same CDR3 also results from other DNA sequences found in this sample. V and J are TRBV5-4 and TRBJ1-2; D possibly corresponds to TRBD1 (5 bases). This CDR3 has 13 residues. V lost 2 bases to trimming and J lost 2 bases, with 7 bases between them. Germline values: CDR1 SGHNT, CDR2 YYREEE (reference sequence). CDR3 nucleotides: TGTGCCAGCAGCTTCGGGGGAAACTATGGCTACACCTTC. Translation gives CASSFGGNYGYTF.